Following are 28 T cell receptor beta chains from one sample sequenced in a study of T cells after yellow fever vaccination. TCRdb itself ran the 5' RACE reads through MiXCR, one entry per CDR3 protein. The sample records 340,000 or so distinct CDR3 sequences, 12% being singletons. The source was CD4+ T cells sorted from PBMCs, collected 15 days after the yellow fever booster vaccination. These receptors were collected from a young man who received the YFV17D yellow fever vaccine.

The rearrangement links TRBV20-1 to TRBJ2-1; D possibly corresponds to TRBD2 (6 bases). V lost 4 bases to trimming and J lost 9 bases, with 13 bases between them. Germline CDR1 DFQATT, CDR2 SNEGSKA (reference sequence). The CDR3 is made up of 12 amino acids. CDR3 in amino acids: CSATPGGSEQFF. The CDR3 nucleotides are TGCAGTGCTACCCCCGGGGGTAGTGAGCAGTTCTTC.

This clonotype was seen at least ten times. DNA of the CDR3: TGTGCCAGCAGTTTAGAAAAAGGGCACTACGAGCAGTACTTC. It codes for CASSLEKGHYEQYF. The J gene is TRBJ2-7, the V gene TRBV12-3 or TRBV12-4; D unclear. The CDR3 has 14 amino acids. Between the trimmed V and J ends, which lost 1 base and 3 bases, there was a span of 10 bases.

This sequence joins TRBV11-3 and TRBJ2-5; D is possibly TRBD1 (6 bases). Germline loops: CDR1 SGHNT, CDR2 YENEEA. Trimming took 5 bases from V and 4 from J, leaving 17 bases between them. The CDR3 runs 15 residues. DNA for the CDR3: TGTGCCAGCAGCAATGGAGGACAGAGCTTAGAGACCCAGTACTTC. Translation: CASSNGGQSLETQYF.

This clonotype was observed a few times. The CDR3 reads CASSFATGGKDYGYTF. The CDR3 bases are TGTGCCAGCAGTTTCGCAACAGGGGGCAAAGACTATGGCTACACCTTC. V gene TRBV12-3 or TRBV12-4 combines with J gene TRBJ1-2, with 9 bases lining up with TRBD1. Losses at the gene ends were 3 bases for V and 3 bases for J; bases not matched to a gene: 8. CDR3 length: 16 amino acids.

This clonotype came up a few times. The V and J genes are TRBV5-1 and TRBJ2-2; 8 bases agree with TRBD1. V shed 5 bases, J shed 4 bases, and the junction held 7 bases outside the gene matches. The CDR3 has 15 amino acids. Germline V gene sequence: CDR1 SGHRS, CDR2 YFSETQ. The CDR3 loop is CASRPLTGGTGELFF. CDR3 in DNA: TGCGCCAGCAGGCCCCTTACAGGGGGCACCGGGGAGCTGTTTTTT.

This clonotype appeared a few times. DNA for the CDR3: TGTGCCAGCAATGTGGTGAACACCGGGGAGCTGTTTTTT. This sequence encodes CASNVVNTGELFF. The chain is built from TRBV7-2 and TRBJ2-2; no reliable D call. Trimming cost V 7 bases and J 1 base, with 7 bases left between them. CDR1 is SGHTA and CDR2 is FQGNSA in the germline V gene. There are 13 residues in the CDR3.

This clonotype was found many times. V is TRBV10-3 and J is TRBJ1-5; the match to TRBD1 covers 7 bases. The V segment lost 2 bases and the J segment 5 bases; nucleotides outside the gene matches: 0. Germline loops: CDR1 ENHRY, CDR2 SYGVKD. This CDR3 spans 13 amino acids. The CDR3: CAISEDRDQPQHF. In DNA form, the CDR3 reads TGTGCCATCAGTGAGGACAGGGATCAGCCCCAGCATTTT.

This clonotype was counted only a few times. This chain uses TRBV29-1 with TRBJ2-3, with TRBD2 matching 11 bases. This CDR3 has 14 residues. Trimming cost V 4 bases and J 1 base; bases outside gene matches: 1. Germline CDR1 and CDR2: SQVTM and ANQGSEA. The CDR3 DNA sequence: TGCAGCGTTGCACTAGCGGGGGGCACAGATACGCAGTATTTT. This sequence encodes CSVALAGGTDTQYF.

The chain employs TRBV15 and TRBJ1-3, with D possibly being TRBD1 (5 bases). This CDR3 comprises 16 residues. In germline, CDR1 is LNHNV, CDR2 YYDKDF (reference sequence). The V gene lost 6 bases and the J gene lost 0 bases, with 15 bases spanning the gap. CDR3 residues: CATSTDSPRSGNTIYF. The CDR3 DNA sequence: TGTGCCACCAGTACTGACAGCCCTCGCTCTGGAAACACCATATATTTT.

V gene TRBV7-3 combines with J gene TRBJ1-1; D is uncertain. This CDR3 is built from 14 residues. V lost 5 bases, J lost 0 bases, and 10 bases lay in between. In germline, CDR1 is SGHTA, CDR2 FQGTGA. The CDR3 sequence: CASSPSGVNTEAFF. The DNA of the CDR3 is TGTGCCAGCAGCCCCTCCGGGGTGAACACTGAAGCTTTCTTT.

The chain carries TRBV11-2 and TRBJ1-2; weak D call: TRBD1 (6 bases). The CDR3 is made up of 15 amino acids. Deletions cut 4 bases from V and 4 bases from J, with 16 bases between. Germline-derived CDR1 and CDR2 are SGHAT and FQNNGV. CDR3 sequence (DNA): TGTGCCAGCAGCTCTAGGGGGGGCTCTGGCTATGGCTACACCTTC. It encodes CASSSRGGSGYGYTF.

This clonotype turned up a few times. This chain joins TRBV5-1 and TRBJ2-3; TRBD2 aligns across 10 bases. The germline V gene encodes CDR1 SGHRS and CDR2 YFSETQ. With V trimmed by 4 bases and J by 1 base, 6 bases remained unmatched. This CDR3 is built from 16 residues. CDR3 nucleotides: TGCGCCAGCAGCCCCCCCGGACTAGCGGGCACAGATACGCAGTATTTT. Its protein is CASSPPGLAGTDTQYF.

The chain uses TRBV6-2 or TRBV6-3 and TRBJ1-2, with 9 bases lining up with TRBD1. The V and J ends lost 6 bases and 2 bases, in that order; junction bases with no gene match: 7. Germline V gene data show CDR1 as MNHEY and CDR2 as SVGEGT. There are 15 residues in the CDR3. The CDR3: CASSHDRGANYGYTF. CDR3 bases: TGTGCCAGCAGCCACGACAGGGGGGCAAACTATGGCTACACCTTC.

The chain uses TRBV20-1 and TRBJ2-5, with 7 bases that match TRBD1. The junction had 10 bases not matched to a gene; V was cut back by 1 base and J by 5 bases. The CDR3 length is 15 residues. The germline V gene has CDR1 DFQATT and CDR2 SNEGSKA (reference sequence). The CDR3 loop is CSARGRTGRKETQYF. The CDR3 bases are TGCAGTGCTAGAGGGCGGACAGGAAGAAAGGAGACCCAGTACTTC.

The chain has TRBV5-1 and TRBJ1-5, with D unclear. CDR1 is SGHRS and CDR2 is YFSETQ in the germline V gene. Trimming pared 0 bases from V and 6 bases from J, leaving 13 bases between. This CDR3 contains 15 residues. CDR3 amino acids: CASSLAGADGQPQHF. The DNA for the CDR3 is TGCGCCAGCAGCTTGGCGGGCGCGGACGGTCAGCCCCAGCATTTT.

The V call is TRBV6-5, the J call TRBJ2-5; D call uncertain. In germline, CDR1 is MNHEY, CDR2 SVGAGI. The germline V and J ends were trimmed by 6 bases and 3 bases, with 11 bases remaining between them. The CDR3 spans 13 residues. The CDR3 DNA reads TGTGCCAGCAGGGAGACCTGGAAAGAGACCCAGTACTTC. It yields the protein CASRETWKETQYF.

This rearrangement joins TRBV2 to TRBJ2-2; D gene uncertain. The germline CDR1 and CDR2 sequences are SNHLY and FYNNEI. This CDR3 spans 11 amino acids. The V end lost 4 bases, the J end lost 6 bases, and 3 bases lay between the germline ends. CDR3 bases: TGTGCCAGCAGTGCTGCCGGGGAGCTGTTTTTT. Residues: CASSAAGELFF.

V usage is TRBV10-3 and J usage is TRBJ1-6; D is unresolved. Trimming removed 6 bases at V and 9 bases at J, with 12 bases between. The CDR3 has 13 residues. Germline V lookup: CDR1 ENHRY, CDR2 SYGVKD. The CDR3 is CAIRNGIGSPLHF. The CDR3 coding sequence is TGTGCCATCAGGAACGGTATCGGTTCACCCCTCCACTTT.

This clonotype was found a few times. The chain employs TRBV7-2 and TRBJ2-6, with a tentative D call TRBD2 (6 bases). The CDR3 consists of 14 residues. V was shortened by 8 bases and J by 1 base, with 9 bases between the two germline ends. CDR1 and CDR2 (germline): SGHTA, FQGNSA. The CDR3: CASGEASGANVLTF. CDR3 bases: TGTGCCAGCGGGGAGGCGTCTGGGGCCAACGTCCTGACTTTC.

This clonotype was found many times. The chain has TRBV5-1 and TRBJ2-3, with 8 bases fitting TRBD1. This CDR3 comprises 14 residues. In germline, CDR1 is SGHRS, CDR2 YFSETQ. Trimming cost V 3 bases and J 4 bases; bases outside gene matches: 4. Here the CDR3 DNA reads TGCGCCAGCAGCTCGCAGGGGGCCGCAGATACGCAGTATTTT. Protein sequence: CASSSQGAADTQYF.

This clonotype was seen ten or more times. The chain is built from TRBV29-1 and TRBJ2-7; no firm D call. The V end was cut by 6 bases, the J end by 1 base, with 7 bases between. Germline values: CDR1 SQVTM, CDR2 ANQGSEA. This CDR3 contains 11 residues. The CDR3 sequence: CSVIYSYEQYF. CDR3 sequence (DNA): TGCAGCGTGATATATTCCTACGAGCAGTACTTC.

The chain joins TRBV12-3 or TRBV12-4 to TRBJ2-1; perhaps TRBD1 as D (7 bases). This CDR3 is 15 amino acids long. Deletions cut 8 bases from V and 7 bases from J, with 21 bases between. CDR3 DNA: TGTGCCAGCGGTTGGGGGGACAGCATATCGAATGAGCAGTTCTTC. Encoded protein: CASGWGDSISNEQFF.

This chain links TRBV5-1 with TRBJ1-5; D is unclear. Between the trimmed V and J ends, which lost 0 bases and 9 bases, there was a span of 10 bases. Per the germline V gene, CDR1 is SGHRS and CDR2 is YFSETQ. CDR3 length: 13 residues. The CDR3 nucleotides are TGCGCCAGCAGCTTGGACGGCGGCGGGCCCCAGCATTTT. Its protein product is CASSLDGGGPQHF.

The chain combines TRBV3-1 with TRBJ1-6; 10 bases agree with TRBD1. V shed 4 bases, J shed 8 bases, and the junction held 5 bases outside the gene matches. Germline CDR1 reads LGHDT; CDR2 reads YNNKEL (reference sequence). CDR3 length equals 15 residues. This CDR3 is CASSPTGGFDSPLHF. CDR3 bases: TGTGCCAGCAGCCCGACAGGGGGCTTCGATTCACCCCTCCACTTT. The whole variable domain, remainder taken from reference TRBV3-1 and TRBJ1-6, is DTAVSQTPKYLVTQMGNDKSIKCEQNLGHDTMYWYKQDSKKFLKIMFSYNNKELIINETVPNRFSPKSPDKAHLNLHINSLELGDSAVYFCASSPTGGFDSPLHFGNGTRLTVT.

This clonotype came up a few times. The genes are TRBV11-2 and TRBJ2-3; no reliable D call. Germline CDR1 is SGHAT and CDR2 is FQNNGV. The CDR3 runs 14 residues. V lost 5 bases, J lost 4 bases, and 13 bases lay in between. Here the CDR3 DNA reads TGTGCCAGCAGCCGGGCCGTTCGGCCAGATACGCAGTATTTT. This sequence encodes CASSRAVRPDTQYF.

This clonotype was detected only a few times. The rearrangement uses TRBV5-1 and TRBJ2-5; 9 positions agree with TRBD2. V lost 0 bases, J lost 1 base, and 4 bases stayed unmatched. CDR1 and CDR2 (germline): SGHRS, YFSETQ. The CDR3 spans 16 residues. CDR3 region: CASSLEVSGGQETQYF. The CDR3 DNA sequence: TGCGCCAGCAGCTTGGAGGTTAGCGGGGGCCAAGAGACCCAGTACTTC.

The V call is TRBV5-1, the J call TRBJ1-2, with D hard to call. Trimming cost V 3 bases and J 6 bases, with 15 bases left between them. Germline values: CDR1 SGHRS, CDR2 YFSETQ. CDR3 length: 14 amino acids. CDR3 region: CASSSGSRSNGYTF. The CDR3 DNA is TGCGCCAGCAGCTCAGGATCTAGGAGTAATGGCTACACCTTC.

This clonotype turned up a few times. The DNA of the CDR3 is TGTGCCAGCAGTTCGGGGCCCCCGAGGACTGAAGCTTTCTTT. Residues: CASSSGPPRTEAFF. This chain links TRBV6-6 with TRBJ1-1; TRBD1 is a possible D gene (5 bases). CDR3 length: 14 amino acids. V was cut by 4 bases and J by 5 bases, with 14 bases left in between. Germline lookup yields CDR1 MNHNY and CDR2 SVGAGI (reference sequence).